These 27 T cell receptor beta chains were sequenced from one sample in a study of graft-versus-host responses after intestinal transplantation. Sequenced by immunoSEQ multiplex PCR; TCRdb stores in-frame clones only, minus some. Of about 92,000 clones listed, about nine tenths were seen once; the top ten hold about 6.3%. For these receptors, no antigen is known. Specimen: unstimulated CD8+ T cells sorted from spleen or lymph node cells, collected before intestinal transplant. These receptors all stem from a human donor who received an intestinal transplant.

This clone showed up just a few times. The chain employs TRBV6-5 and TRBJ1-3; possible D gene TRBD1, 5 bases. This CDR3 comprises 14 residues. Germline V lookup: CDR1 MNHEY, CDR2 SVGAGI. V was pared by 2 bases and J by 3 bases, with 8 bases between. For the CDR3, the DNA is TGTGCCAGCAGTTACGGGGACGGTGGAAACACCATATATTTT. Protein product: CASSYGDGGNTIYF.

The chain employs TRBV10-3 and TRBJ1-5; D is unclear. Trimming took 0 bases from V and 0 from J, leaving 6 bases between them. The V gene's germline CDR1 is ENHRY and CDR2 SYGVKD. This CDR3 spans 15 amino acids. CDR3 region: CAISESFSSNQPQHF. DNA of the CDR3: TGTGCCATCAGTGAGTCGTTCAGTAGCAATCAGCCCCAGCATTTT.

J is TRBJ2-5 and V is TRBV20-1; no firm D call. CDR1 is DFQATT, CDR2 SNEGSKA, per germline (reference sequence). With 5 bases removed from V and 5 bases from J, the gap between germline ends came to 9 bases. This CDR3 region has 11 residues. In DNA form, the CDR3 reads TGCAGTGCTCCCTCTCGGGAGACCCAGTACTTC. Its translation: CSAPSRETQYF.

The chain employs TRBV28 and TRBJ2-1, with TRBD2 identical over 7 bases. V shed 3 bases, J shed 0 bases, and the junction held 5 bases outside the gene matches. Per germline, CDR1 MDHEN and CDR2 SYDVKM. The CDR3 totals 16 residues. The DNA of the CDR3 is TGTGCCAGCAGTTTTGGGGGGGAGAGCTCCTACAATGAGCAGTTCTTC. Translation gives CASSFGGESSYNEQFF.

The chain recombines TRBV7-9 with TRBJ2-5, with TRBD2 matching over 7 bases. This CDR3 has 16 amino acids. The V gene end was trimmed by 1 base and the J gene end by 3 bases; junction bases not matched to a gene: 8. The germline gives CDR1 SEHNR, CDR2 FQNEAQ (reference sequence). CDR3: CASSLVSGTIKETQYF. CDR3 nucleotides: TGTGCCAGCAGCTTAGTATCGGGGACTATAAAAGAGACCCAGTACTTC.

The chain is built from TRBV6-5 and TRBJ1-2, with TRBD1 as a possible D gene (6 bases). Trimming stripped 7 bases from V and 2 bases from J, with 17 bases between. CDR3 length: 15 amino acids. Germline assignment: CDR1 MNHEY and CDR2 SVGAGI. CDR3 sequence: CASTHLTGINYGYTF. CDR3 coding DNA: TGTGCCAGCACCCACCTTACAGGGATCAACTATGGCTACACCTTC.

The DNA of the CDR3 is TGTGCCAGCAGTTTAGGACAGGGGGCTGACTATGGCTACACCTTC. It translates to CASSLGQGADYGYTF. The rearrangement links TRBV27 to TRBJ1-2; 11 bases are shared with TRBD1. From germline, CDR1 is MNHEY and CDR2 SMNVEV (reference sequence). The CDR3 length is 15 residues. With V trimmed by 2 bases and J by 3 bases, 2 bases remained unmatched.

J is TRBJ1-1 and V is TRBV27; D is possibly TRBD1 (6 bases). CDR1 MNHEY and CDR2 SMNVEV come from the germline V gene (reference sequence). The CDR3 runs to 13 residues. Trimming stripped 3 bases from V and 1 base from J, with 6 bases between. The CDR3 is CASSLTGNTEAFF. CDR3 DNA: TGTGCCAGCAGTTTGACAGGGAACACTGAAGCTTTCTTT.

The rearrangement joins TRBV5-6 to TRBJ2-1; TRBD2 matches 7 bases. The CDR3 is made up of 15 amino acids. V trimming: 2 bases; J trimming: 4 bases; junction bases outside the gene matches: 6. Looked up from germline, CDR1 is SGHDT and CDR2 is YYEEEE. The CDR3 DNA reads TGTGCCAGCAGCTTAAACGGGGGGACGTACAATGAGCAGTTCTTC. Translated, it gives CASSLNGGTYNEQFF.

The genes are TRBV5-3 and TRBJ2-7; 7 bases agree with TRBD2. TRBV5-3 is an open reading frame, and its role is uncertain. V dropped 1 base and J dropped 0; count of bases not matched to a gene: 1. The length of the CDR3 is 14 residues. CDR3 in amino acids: CARSLQRGSYEQYF. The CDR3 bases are TGTGCCAGAAGCTTGCAGCGGGGCTCCTACGAGCAGTACTTC.

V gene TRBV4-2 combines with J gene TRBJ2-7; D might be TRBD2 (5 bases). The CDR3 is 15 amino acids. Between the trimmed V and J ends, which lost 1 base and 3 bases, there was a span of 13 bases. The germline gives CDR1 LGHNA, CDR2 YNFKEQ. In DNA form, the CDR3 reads TGTGCCAGCAGCCAAGTCCCCAGCGGCGACTACGAGCAGTACTTC. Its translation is CASSQVPSGDYEQYF.

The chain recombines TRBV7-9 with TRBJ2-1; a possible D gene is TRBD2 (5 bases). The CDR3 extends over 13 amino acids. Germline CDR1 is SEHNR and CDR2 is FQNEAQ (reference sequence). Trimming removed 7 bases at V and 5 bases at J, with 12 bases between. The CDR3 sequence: CASTGWLNNEQFF. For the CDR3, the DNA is TGTGCCAGCACGGGGTGGCTAAACAATGAGCAGTTCTTC. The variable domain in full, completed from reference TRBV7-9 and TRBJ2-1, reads DTGVSQNPRHKITKRGQNVTFRCDPISEHNRLYWYRQTLGQGPEFLTYFQNEAQLEKSRLLSDRFSAERPKGSFSTLEIQRTEQGDSAMYLCASTGWLNNEQFFGPGTRLTVL.

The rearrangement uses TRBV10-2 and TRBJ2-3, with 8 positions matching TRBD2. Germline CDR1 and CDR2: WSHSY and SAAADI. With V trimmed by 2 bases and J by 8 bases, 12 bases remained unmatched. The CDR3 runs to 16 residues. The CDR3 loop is CASSERGGSRLGTQYF. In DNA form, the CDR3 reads TGCGCCAGCAGTGAGCGGGGGGGGAGTCGGTTAGGTACGCAGTATTTT.

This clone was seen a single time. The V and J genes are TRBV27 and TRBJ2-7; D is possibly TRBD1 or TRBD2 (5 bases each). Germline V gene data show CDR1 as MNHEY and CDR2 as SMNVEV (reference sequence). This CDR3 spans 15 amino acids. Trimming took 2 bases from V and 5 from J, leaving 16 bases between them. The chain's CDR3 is CASSLVFGGAHEQYF. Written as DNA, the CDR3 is TGTGCCAGCAGTTTAGTCTTTGGGGGAGCCCACGAGCAGTACTTC.

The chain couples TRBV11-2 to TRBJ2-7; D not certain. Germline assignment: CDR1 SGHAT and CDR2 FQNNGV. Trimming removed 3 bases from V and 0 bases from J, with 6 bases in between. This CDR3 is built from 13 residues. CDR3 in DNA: TGTGCCAGCAGCTTGGACCGCTCCTACGAGCAGTACTTC. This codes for CASSLDRSYEQYF.

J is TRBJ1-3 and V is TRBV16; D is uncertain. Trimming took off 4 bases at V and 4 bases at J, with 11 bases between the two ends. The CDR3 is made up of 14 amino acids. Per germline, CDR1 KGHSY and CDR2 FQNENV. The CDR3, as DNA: TGTGCCAGCAGCCTCGCGAGCTTCGGAAACACCATATATTTT. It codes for CASSLASFGNTIYF.

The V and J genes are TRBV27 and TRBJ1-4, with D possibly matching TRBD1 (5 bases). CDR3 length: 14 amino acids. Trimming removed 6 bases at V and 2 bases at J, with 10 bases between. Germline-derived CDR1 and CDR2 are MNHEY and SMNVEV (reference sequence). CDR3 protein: CASSPGDTNEKLFF. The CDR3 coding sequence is TGTGCCAGCAGCCCGGGGGACACTAATGAAAAACTGTTTTTT.

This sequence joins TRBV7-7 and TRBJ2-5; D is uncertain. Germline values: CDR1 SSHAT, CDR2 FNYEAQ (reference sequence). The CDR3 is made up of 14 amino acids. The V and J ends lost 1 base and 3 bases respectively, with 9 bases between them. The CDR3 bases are TGTGCCAGCAGCTTAGAGCTCAGAGAAGAGACCCAGTACTTC. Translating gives CASSLELREETQYF.

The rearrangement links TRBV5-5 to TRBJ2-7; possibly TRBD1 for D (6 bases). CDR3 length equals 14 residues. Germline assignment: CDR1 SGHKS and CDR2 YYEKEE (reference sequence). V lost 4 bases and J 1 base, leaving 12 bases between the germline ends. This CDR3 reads CASSEQGLSYEQYF. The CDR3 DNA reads TGTGCCAGCAGCGAACAGGGTCTTTCCTACGAGCAGTACTTC. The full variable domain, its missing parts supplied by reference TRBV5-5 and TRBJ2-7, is DAGVTQSPTHLIKTRGQQVTLRCSPISGHKSVSWYQQVLGQGPQFIFQYYEKEERGRGNFPDRFSARQFPNYSSELNVNALLLGDSALYLCASSEQGLSYEQYFGPGTRLTVT.

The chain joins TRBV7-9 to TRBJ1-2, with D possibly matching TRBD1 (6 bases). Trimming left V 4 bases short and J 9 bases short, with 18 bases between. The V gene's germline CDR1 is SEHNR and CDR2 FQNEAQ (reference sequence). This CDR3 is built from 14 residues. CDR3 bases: TGTGCCAGCAGCTGGGACACCTACCCAGATAGCTACACCTTC. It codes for CASSWDTYPDSYTF.

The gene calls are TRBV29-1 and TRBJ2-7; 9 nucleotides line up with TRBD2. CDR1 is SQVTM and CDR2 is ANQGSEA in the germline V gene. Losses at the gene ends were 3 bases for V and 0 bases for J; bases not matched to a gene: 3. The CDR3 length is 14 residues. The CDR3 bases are TGCAGCGTTGAGACTAGCGGACCCTCCTACGAGCAGTACTTC. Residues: CSVETSGPSYEQYF.

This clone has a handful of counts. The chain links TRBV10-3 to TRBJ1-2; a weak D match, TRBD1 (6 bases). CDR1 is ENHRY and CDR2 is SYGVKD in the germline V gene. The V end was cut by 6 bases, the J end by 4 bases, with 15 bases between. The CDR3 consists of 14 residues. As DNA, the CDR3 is TGTGCCATCAGAGACAGGCCCTCGGGCTATGGCTACACCTTC. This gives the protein CAIRDRPSGYGYTF.

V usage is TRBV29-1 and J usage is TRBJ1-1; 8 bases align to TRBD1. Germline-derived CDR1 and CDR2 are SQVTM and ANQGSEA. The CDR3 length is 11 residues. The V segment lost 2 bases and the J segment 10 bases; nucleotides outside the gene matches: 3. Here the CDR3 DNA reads TGCAGCGTTGAACGGACAGGGCGAGCTTTCTTT. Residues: CSVERTGRAFF.

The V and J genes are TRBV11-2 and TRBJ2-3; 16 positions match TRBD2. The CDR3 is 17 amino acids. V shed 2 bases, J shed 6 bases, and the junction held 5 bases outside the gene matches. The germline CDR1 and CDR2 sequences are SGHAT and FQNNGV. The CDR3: CASSLRGLAGGTDTQYF. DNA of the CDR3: TGTGCCAGCAGCTTACGGGGACTAGCGGGAGGGACGGATACGCAGTATTTT.

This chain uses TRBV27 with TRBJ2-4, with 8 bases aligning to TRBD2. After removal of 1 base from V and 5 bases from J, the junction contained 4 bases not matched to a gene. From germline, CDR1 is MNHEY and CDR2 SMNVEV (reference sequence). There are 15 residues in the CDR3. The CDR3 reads CASSLYPGGENIQYF. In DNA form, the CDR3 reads TGTGCCAGCAGTTTATACCCGGGGGGGGAAAACATTCAGTACTTC.

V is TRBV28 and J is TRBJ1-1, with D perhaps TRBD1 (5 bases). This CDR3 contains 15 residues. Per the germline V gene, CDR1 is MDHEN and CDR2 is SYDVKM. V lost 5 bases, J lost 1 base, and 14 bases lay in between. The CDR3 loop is CASSIFQGWNTEAFF. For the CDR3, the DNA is TGTGCCAGCAGTATCTTCCAGGGTTGGAACACTGAAGCTTTCTTT.

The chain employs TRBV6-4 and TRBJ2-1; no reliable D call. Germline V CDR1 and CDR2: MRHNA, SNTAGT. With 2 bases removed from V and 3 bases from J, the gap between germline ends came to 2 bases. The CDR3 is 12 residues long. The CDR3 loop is CASSDDYNEQFF. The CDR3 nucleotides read TGTGCCAGCAGTGACGACTACAATGAGCAGTTCTTC.